The entry that follows covers one T cell receptor (beta chain) sequence. This record comes from a study of blood T cell repertoires in COVID-19. The authors' processing: Reference gene primers were amplified, and this amplification served to estimate nucleated cell counts. Measured with immunoSEQ multiplex PCR; TCRdb has only the in-frame clones, and not every one. The V and J calls and clone size come from that table; D and trimming were worked out from the DNA. The profile shows about 100,000 clones, around 90% of them singletons. Per the germline V gene, CDR1 is SGHTA and CDR2 is FQGTGA. V was cut by 3 bases and J by 4 bases, with 9 bases left in between. The CDR3 is 13 amino acids.

The chain joins TRBV7-3 to TRBJ1-1; D is uncertain. The receptor's source is a human donor with COVID-19, enrolled during active disease. The donor label of this sample is uncertain. Specimen: peripheral blood. CDR3 region: CASSFDRGTEAFF. CDR3 DNA: TGTGCCAGCAGCTTTGACCGGGGCACTGAAGCTTTCTTT. The full variable domain, with the rest looked up from reference TRBV7-3 and TRBJ1-1, is GAGVSQTPSNKVTEKGKYVELRCDPISGHTALYWYRQSLGQGPEFLIYFQGTGAADDSGLPNDRFFAVRPEGSVSTLKIQRTERGDSAVYLCASSFDRGTEAFFGQGTRLTVV.